A selection of T cell receptor beta chains follows, all from one sample in a study of blood T cell repertoires in COVID-19. This table comes from immunoSEQ multiplex PCR, and its TCRdb copy is limited to in-frame clones, with some not included. The data hold around 280,000 clones, with around nine tenths observed a single time. Sequenced material: PBMCs or T cells enriched from blood (not recorded which). The receptors stem from a woman between 40 and 50 years old who had recovered from COVID-19. CDR3s include the opening cysteine and the closing phenylalanine or tryptophan.

v_gene	j_gene	CDR3aa
TRBV30	TRBJ1-4	CAWSRNRGTNEKLFF
TRBV29-1	TRBJ2-5	CSVELADSQETQYF
TRBV4-3	TRBJ1-6	CASSQDPVSPLHF
TRBV7-9	TRBJ2-7	CASSPGAGEQYF
TRBV6-5	TRBJ2-7	CASSSTSTYSYEQYF
TRBV15	TRBJ2-1	CATSGLAGPYNEQFF
TRBV4-1	TRBJ1-1	CASSQSWAQGVTEAFF
TRBV7-8	TRBJ2-7	CASSLAQVDEQYF
TRBV11-3	TRBJ2-1	CASSPGGIYNEQFF
TRBV7-3	TRBJ2-2	CASSSPRDRVGGELFF
TRBV27	TRBJ1-2	CASRKQDYGYTF
TRBV6-5	TRBJ2-2	CASSYKGGQGGELFF
TRBV7-2	TRBJ2-3	CASSSDRRTDTQYF
TRBV5-6	TRBJ1-6	CASSAGNSPLHF
TRBV2	TRBJ1-4	CASRMKGAGEKLFF
TRBV3-1/TRBV3-2	TRBJ2-7	CASTQSTGSHEQYF
TRBV5-1	TRBJ2-2	CASSLAGRGAGELFF
TRBV7-2	TRBJ2-3	CASRSDLVLTQYF